These 12 T cell receptor beta chains were all obtained from the same sample, sequenced in a study of cytomegalovirus exposure and HLA in healthy donors. The PCR used 60 Vbeta and 13 Jbeta primers. Some clones are missing from TCRdb's copy, which holds only in-frame ones; the method was immunoSEQ multiplex PCR. The sample includes about 170,000 clones, roughly 80% of them seen just once. Input material: PBMCs. All receptors derive from a male donor in good health and CMV-seronegative.

V gene TRBV5-1 combines with J gene TRBJ2-2, with no clear D. The CDR3 runs 14 residues. Trimming took off 3 bases at V and 5 bases at J, with 11 bases between the two ends. Germline CDR1 is SGHRS and CDR2 is YFSETQ. CDR3 in amino acids: CASSSVDLTGELFF. The CDR3 DNA is TGCGCCAGCAGCTCCGTAGACTTAACCGGGGAGCTGTTTTTT.

This chain uses TRBV6-5 with TRBJ2-2, with D perhaps TRBD1 (6 bases). The CDR3 has 15 amino acids. Germline V CDR1 and CDR2: MNHEY, SVGAGI. V was clipped by 2 bases and J by 1 base, with 8 bases between them. DNA for the CDR3: TGTGCCAGCAGTTACGCCAGGGGGAACACCGGGGAGCTGTTTTTT. Amino acid sequence: CASSYARGNTGELFF.

CDR3 sequence reads: CASSLTSTETQYF. As DNA, the CDR3 is TGTGCCAGCAGCTTAACCTCTACAGAGACCCAGTACTTC. The chain carries TRBV7-3 and TRBJ2-5; no clear D. Per the germline V gene, CDR1 is SGHTA and CDR2 is FQGTGA. CDR3 length equals 13 residues. V gave up 0 bases and J gave up 4 bases, with 6 bases separating them. Together with reference TRBV7-3 and TRBJ2-5, the CDR3 gives the full variable domain: GAGVSQTPSNKVTEKGKYVELRCDPISGHTALYWYRQSLGQGPEFLIYFQGTGAADDSGLPNDRFFAVRPEGSVSTLKIQRTERGDSAVYLCASSLTSTETQYFGPGTRLLVL.

V and J are TRBV29-1 and TRBJ1-2; 8 nucleotides align to TRBD1. Germline loops: CDR1 SQVTM, CDR2 ANQGSEA. J lost 4 bases, V lost 7 bases, and 5 bases had no gene match. CDR3 size: 12 residues. The CDR3 protein is CSATDRVYGYTF. The CDR3 nucleotides are TGCAGCGCCACGGACAGGGTCTATGGCTACACCTTC.

This chain connects TRBV18 to TRBJ2-3, with 9 nucleotides matching TRBD2. The V segment lost 0 bases and the J segment 0 bases; nucleotides outside the gene matches: 7. Per germline, CDR1 KGHSH and CDR2 LQKENI. The CDR3 sequence is 18 residues long. The CDR3 region has the DNA TGTGCCAGCTCACCACCTGGGACTAGCTTGGGGAGCACAGATACGCAGTATTTT. Its translation is CASSPPGTSLGSTDTQYF.

The gene calls are TRBV5-1 and TRBJ2-2, with 9 positions matching TRBD1. The CDR3 has 18 residues. V shed 4 bases, J shed 5 bases, and the junction held 15 bases outside the gene matches. The germline V gene has CDR1 SGHRS and CDR2 YFSETQ. CDR3 sequence (DNA): TGCGCCAGCAGCGAAGCAAATACAGGGGGCATATTAACCGGGGAGCTGTTTTTT. This sequence encodes CASSEANTGGILTGELFF.

The CDR3 DNA reads TGTGCCAGTAGTATAATTGCGGGGGGAGGAGAGACCCAGTACTTC. Its protein is CASSIIAGGGETQYF. V is TRBV19 and J is TRBJ2-5; 8 bases match TRBD2. The V gene end was trimmed by 2 bases and the J gene end by 4 bases; junction bases not matched to a gene: 6. The CDR3 consists of 15 residues. The germline gives CDR1 LNHDA, CDR2 SQIVND (reference sequence). Together with reference TRBV19 and TRBJ2-5, the CDR3 gives the full variable domain: DGGITQSPKYLFRKEGQNVTLSCEQNLNHDAMYWYRQDPGQGLRLIYYSQIVNDFQKGDIAEGYSVSREKKESFPLTVTSAQKNPTAFYLCASSIIAGGGETQYFGPGTRLLVL.

This chain links TRBV6-5 with TRBJ1-5; weak D call: TRBD1 (6 bases). Between the trimmed V and J ends, which lost 7 bases and 5 bases, there was a span of 12 bases. Germline CDR1 reads MNHEY; CDR2 reads SVGAGI. This CDR3 contains 13 residues. This CDR3 is CASTRGGDQPQHF. The CDR3 region has the DNA TGTGCCAGCACGAGGGGGGGAGATCAGCCCCAGCATTTT.

In this sample, this clone turned up a few times. V usage is TRBV7-3 and J usage is TRBJ2-3; D is possibly TRBD1 (5 bases). This CDR3 is 13 amino acids long. Trimming took 3 bases from V and 5 from J, leaving 9 bases between them. The V gene's germline CDR1 is SGHTA and CDR2 FQGTGA. The CDR3 protein is CASSFRRGDTQYF. The CDR3 DNA reads as TGTGCCAGCAGCTTTCGTAGGGGAGATACGCAGTATTTT. Together with reference TRBV7-3 and TRBJ2-3, the CDR3 gives the full variable domain: GAGVSQTPSNKVTEKGKYVELRCDPISGHTALYWYRQSLGQGPEFLIYFQGTGAADDSGLPNDRFFAVRPEGSVSTLKIQRTERGDSAVYLCASSFRRGDTQYFGPGTRLTVL.

V usage is TRBV5-1 and J usage is TRBJ2-7; 9 bases agree with TRBD2. CDR3 length: 17 residues. CDR1 is SGHRS, CDR2 YFSETQ, per germline. Trimming took 1 base from V and 2 from J; bases not matched to a gene: 10. The CDR3 sequence is CASSLRVAGGPTYEQYF. CDR3 DNA sequence: TGCGCCAGCAGCTTGAGAGTCGCGGGAGGGCCTACCTACGAGCAGTACTTC.

The genes are TRBV9 and TRBJ1-3; a possible D gene is TRBD1 (5 bases). In germline, CDR1 is SGDLS, CDR2 YYNGEE. The CDR3 sequence is 14 residues long. The V gene lost 2 bases and the J gene lost 4 bases, with 10 bases spanning the gap. The CDR3 DNA reads as TGTGCCAGCAGCGTGCACCAGGGAGGAAACACCATATATTTT. Translated, it gives CASSVHQGGNTIYF.

The V call is TRBV27, the J call TRBJ2-7; 9 bases are a match to TRBD1. Germline values: CDR1 MNHEY, CDR2 SMNVEV (reference sequence). CDR3 length: 15 amino acids. V shed 3 bases and J 1 base; nucleotides not matched to a gene: 4. The CDR3 protein is CASSLSGTGSYEQYF. The DNA for the CDR3 is TGTGCCAGCAGTTTGTCCGGGACAGGGTCCTACGAGCAGTACTTC.